The T cell receptor beta chain described here comes from a study of T cell responses to AZD1222 COVID-19 vaccine. Germline loops: CDR1 SGDLS, CDR2 YYNGEE. There are 14 residues in the CDR3. The V and J ends lost 4 bases and 1 base, in that order; junction bases with no gene match: 3. Method: immunoSEQ multiplex PCR; TCRdb's copy keeps in-frame clones and lacks some. The sample shows 87,000 or so clones, 70% to 90% of them seen only once. The V gene is TRBV9, the J gene TRBJ1-1; 8 bases match TRBD1. The clonotype originates from an adult in good health. The material sequenced was peripheral blood, taken on day 0 of AZD1222 vaccination. The CDR3 nucleotides read TGTGCCAGCAGCCCCGACAGGGGGAACACTGAAGCTTTCTTT. Translating it yields CASSPDRGNTEAFF.